These 32 T cell receptor beta chains originate from one sample sequenced in a study of blood T cell repertoires in COVID-19 (TCRdb year 2020). Libraries came from the immunoSEQ multiplex PCR assay. Held by TCRdb, this immuneACCESS table contains in-frame sequences only and omits some clones. Under half of the omission traces to an unresolved V gene where checked; the cause of the rest is unknown. Present in this sample are about 200,000 clones, about 88% of which were seen just once. The ten biggest clones cover roughly 2% of the sample. Sequencing used peripheral blood. The origin of the receptors is a man aged 35-49 years with active or convalescent COVID-19.

V gene TRBV11-2 combines with J gene TRBJ1-3; no definite D call. The CDR3 loop spans 16 amino acids. V gave up 0 bases and J gave up 4 bases, with 13 bases separating them. Germline assignment: CDR1 SGHAT and CDR2 FQNNGV. The CDR3 bases are TGTGCCAGCAGCTTAGATCTTGGTGGGCAGGGAAACACCATATATTTT. Translating it yields CASSLDLGGQGNTIYF.

V usage is TRBV9 and J usage is TRBJ2-7, with a weak D call TRBD1 (5 bases). Germline loops: CDR1 SGDLS, CDR2 YYNGEE. This CDR3 region has 15 residues. Trimming took 2 bases from V and 3 from J, leaving 15 bases between them. The CDR3, as DNA: TGTGCCAGCAGCGTCGGACACGGTACCCTCTACGAGCAGTACTTC. Encoded protein: CASSVGHGTLYEQYF.

This rearrangement joins TRBV5-4 to TRBJ1-1, with TRBD1 as a possible D gene (5 bases). The germline V gene has CDR1 SGHNT and CDR2 YYREEE (reference sequence). The V end was cut by 3 bases, the J end by 4 bases, with 16 bases between. The CDR3 spans 15 residues. CDR3 sequence: CASSSAGTRGTEAFF. The CDR3 DNA reads TGTGCCAGCAGCTCGGCGGGGACTAGGGGCACTGAAGCTTTCTTT. Full variable domain (outside the CDR3, taken from reference TRBV5-4 and TRBJ1-1): ETGVTQSPTHLIKTRGQQVTLRCSSQSGHNTVSWYQQALGQGPQFIFQYYREEENGRGNFPPRFSGLQFPNYSSELNVNALELDDSALYLCASSSAGTRGTEAFFGQGTRLTVV.

V gene TRBV28 combines with J gene TRBJ1-2; tentative D call: TRBD1 (5 bases). Germline V gene data show CDR1 as MDHEN and CDR2 as SYDVKM. The CDR3 has 13 residues. Trimming took 8 bases from V and 0 from J, leaving 10 bases between them. The CDR3 reads CASYRNTNYGYTF. The CDR3 coding sequence is TGTGCCAGCTACAGGAATACTAACTATGGCTACACCTTC.

The chain uses TRBV27 and TRBJ2-7; a possible D gene is TRBD2 (5 bases). Germline CDR1 and CDR2: MNHEY and SMNVEV (reference sequence). V was clipped by 7 bases and J by 1 base, with 17 bases between them. The CDR3 is 15 amino acids. Here the CDR3 DNA reads TGTGCCAGCACCCCCCCGGCCCTAGCTTCCTACGAGCAGTACTTC. As protein: CASTPPALASYEQYF.

The chain employs TRBV29-1 and TRBJ2-5, with 12 positions matching TRBD2. The germline V gene has CDR1 SQVTM and CDR2 ANQGSEA. This CDR3 is 13 amino acids long. V dropped 5 bases and J dropped 5; count of bases not matched to a gene: 3. The CDR3 nucleotides are TGCAGCGTTCTAGCGGGGGGGCGGGAGACCCAGTACTTC. Its protein is CSVLAGGRETQYF.

DNA for the CDR3: TGCGCCAGCAGCTTCCGTAGCCTGAACACTGAAGCTTTCTTT. It specifies CASSFRSLNTEAFF. V is TRBV5-1 and J is TRBJ1-1; D unresolved. Germline V lookup: CDR1 SGHRS, CDR2 YFSETQ. This CDR3 is built from 14 residues. V was trimmed by 2 bases and J by 0 bases, leaving 8 bases between them.

This sequence joins TRBV6-5 and TRBJ2-7, with D possibly being TRBD2 (7 bases). Germline CDR1 and CDR2: MNHEY and SVGAGI. The CDR3 covers 15 residues. V was clipped by 4 bases and J by 3 bases, with 16 bases between them. CDR3 sequence (DNA): TGTGCCAGCAGTTTCCAGAGGGGGGGAATCTACGAGCAGTACTTC. It encodes CASSFQRGGIYEQYF.

This clone was seen ten or more times. The CDR3 here is CSVEDRNYGYTF. DNA for the CDR3: TGCAGCGTTGAAGACAGGAACTATGGCTACACCTTC. V is TRBV29-1 and J is TRBJ1-2; D unclear. V was shortened by 0 bases and J by 2 bases, with 4 bases between the two germline ends. CDR3 length: 12 amino acids. Germline V CDR1 and CDR2: SQVTM, ANQGSEA.

The chain links TRBV7-3 to TRBJ1-6; 8 bases fit TRBD1. Trimming took 2 bases from V and 8 from J; bases not matched to a gene: 2. The CDR3 has 14 amino acids. CDR1 SGHTA and CDR2 FQGTGA come from the germline V gene. DNA for the CDR3: TGTGCCAGCAGCTTAGGACAGGGATATTCACCCCTCCACTTT. It encodes CASSLGQGYSPLHF.

This clone appeared once. The chain links TRBV11-2 to TRBJ2-7; no firm D call. This CDR3 is 12 amino acids long. V was pared by 4 bases and J by 4 bases, with 8 bases between. From germline, CDR1 is SGHAT and CDR2 FQNNGV. CDR3 in amino acids: CASSSSQYEQYF. The CDR3 nucleotides are TGTGCCAGCAGCTCATCACAGTACGAGCAGTACTTC.

This rearrangement joins TRBV6-5 to TRBJ2-2; D may be TRBD1 (6 bases). The germline CDR1 and CDR2 sequences are MNHEY and SVGAGI. V lost 6 bases to trimming and J lost 4 bases, with 12 bases between them. The CDR3 length is 14 residues. The DNA for the CDR3 is TGTGCCAGCAGAACCGGACAGATCACCGGGGAGCTGTTTTTT. Translating it yields CASRTGQITGELFF.

The J gene is TRBJ2-1, the V gene TRBV28; D perhaps matches TRBD1 (5 bases). The CDR3 is 15 residues long. Between the trimmed V and J ends, which lost 3 bases and 3 bases, there was a span of 12 bases. Looked up from germline, CDR1 is MDHEN and CDR2 is SYDVKM. CDR3 bases: TGTGCCAGCAGTTTCGACAGCTCGAACTACAATGAGCAGTTCTTC. It yields the protein CASSFDSSNYNEQFF.

This chain uses TRBV9 with TRBJ1-4; TRBD1 matches 7 bases. There are 14 residues in the CDR3. V dropped 4 bases and J dropped 5; count of bases not matched to a gene: 5. Germline CDR1 SGDLS, CDR2 YYNGEE. The DNA for the CDR3 is TGTGCCAGCAGCCCGCAGGGGGGAAATGAAAAACTGTTTTTT. Translation: CASSPQGGNEKLFF.

The chain employs TRBV29-1 and TRBJ1-3; D call uncertain. The germline gives CDR1 SQVTM, CDR2 ANQGSEA. V lost 4 bases to trimming and J lost 1 base, with 8 bases between them. CDR3 size: 13 residues. Written as DNA, the CDR3 is TGCAGCGTTGGGTCTACTTCTGGAAACACCATATATTTT. Its protein product is CSVGSTSGNTIYF.

The rearrangement uses TRBV19 and TRBJ2-3; the match to TRBD2 covers 13 bases. Germline trimming cut 6 bases from V and 0 bases from J; bases unmatched to any gene: 9. Germline loops: CDR1 LNHDA, CDR2 SQIVND (reference sequence). The CDR3 is 18 residues long. CDR3 region: CASSPTSGGARSTDTQYF. CDR3 sequence (DNA): TGTGCCAGTAGCCCAACTAGCGGGGGGGCCCGCAGCACAGATACGCAGTATTTT.

V gene TRBV5-6 combines with J gene TRBJ2-1, with 10 bases lining up with TRBD2. The CDR3 is 15 residues long. From germline, CDR1 is SGHDT and CDR2 YYEEEE. V shed 1 base and J 4 bases; nucleotides not matched to a gene: 2. The DNA for the CDR3 is TGTGCCAGCAGCTTGAAACTAGCGGGGTACAATGAGCAGTTCTTC. Its protein product is CASSLKLAGYNEQFF. The variable domain in full, with the rest retrieved from reference TRBV5-6 and TRBJ2-1, is DAGVTQSPTHLIKTRGQQVTLRCSPKSGHDTVSWYQQALGQGPQFIFQYYEEEERQRGNFPDRFSGHQFPNYSSELNVNALLLGDSALYLCASSLKLAGYNEQFFGPGTRLTVL.

The CDR3 sequence is CAWSFGGGTYEQYF. The DNA of the CDR3 is TGTGCCTGGAGTTTTGGCGGGGGCACCTACGAGCAGTACTTC. V gene TRBV30 combines with J gene TRBJ2-7; D might be TRBD2 (7 bases). Trimming removed 2 bases at V and 2 bases at J, with 13 bases between. In germline, CDR1 is GTSNPN, CDR2 SVGIG (reference sequence). The CDR3 length is 14 residues. The variable domain in full, completed from reference TRBV30 and TRBJ2-7, reads SQTIHQWPATLVQPVGSPLSLECTVEGTSNPNLYWYRQAAGRGLQLLFYSVGIGQISSEVPQNLSASRPQDRQFILSSKKLLLSDSGFYLCAWSFGGGTYEQYFGPGTRLTVT.

The V gene is TRBV7-8, the J gene TRBJ2-7, with D unclear. CDR3 length equals 14 residues. Trimming cost V 0 bases and J 0 bases, with 6 bases left between them. CDR1 and CDR2 from the germline V gene are SGHVS and FQNEAQ. Here the CDR3 DNA reads TGTGCCAGCAGCTTAGCATACACCTCCTACGAGCAGTACTTC. This encodes CASSLAYTSYEQYF. Looking up the rest from reference TRBV7-8 and TRBJ2-7 gives the full variable domain: GAGVSQSPRYKVAKRGQDVALRCDPISGHVSLFWYQQALGQGPEFLTYFQNEAQLDKSGLPSDRFFAERPEGSVSTLKIQRTQQEDSAVYLCASSLAYTSYEQYFGPGTRLTVT.

V is TRBV28 and J is TRBJ2-1, with 12 bases matching TRBD1. V lost 7 bases and J lost 7; bases outside the gene matches: 8. The CDR3 sequence is 15 residues long. The germline V gene has CDR1 MDHEN and CDR2 SYDVKM. The CDR3 region is CASITGTGGVNEQFF. CDR3 DNA: TGTGCCAGCATTACCGGGACAGGGGGCGTGAATGAGCAGTTCTTC.

This clone has just one count. The CDR3 sequence: CASRDRVAEQYF. The CDR3 DNA is TGTGCCAGCAGGGACAGGGTTGCGGAGCAGTACTTC. The rearrangement links TRBV2 to TRBJ2-7, with TRBD1 matching over 8 bases. The V gene's germline CDR1 is SNHLY and CDR2 FYNNEI. Trimming at V came to 6 bases and at J to 7 bases, leaving 5 bases not matched to a gene. The CDR3 totals 12 residues.

V gene TRBV2 combines with J gene TRBJ2-1; 10 nucleotides line up with TRBD2. CDR1 SNHLY and CDR2 FYNNEI come from the germline V gene. The CDR3 runs 16 residues. Trimming cost V 6 bases and J 7 bases; bases outside gene matches: 12. This chain's CDR3 is CASSSLAGESDNEQFF. In nucleotides, the CDR3 is TGTGCCAGCAGCTCCCTAGCGGGAGAATCCGATAATGAGCAGTTCTTC.

This chain uses TRBV6-5 with TRBJ2-7; the D gene is possibly TRBD2 (5 bases). CDR3 length: 15 amino acids. V was clipped by 0 bases and J by 1 base, with 10 bases between them. The germline gives CDR1 MNHEY, CDR2 SVGAGI. This chain's CDR3 is CASSYSSASSYEQYF. CDR3 nucleotides: TGTGCCAGCAGTTACTCTAGCGCCTCATCCTACGAGCAGTACTTC.

The rearrangement links TRBV10-1 to TRBJ2-3; 7 nucleotides match TRBD2. V shed 2 bases and J 4 bases; nucleotides not matched to a gene: 15. CDR1 is WNHNN, CDR2 SYGVQD, per germline (reference sequence). The CDR3 contains 18 residues. In nucleotides, the CDR3 is TGCGCCAGCAGTGAGAGGGTCCTTCCGGGGGGTCTTTCAGATACGCAGTATTTT. Translated, it gives CASSERVLPGGLSDTQYF.

CDR3 bases: TGTGCCAGCAGCCTGAACGCAGTGAACACTGAAGCTTTCTTT. It is translated as CASSLNAVNTEAFF. The chain recombines TRBV7-3 with TRBJ1-1, with D uncertain. This CDR3 region has 14 residues. CDR1 is SGHTA, CDR2 FQGTGA, per germline. Trimming removed 5 bases from V and 0 bases from J, with 10 bases in between.

The chain recombines TRBV3-1 (or the pseudogene TRBV3-2) with TRBJ2-1; 13 positions match TRBD2. Looked up from germline, CDR1 is LGHDT and CDR2 is YNNKEL (reference sequence). The CDR3 is made up of 16 amino acids. Germline trimming cut 4 bases from V and 8 bases from J; bases unmatched to any gene: 8. The CDR3 nucleotides read TGTGCCAGCAGCCCATGGACTAGCGGGAGTAGGGATGAGCAGTTCTTC. This encodes CASSPWTSGSRDEQFF.

The chain is built from TRBV2 and TRBJ2-2; D gene ambiguous. Trimming shortened V by 6 bases and J by 6 bases, and 5 bases separated the two germline ends. Germline V gene data show CDR1 as SNHLY and CDR2 as FYNNEI. This CDR3 region has 11 residues. The CDR3 DNA reads TGTGCCAGCAGCTTCCCCGGGGAGCTGTTTTTT. Amino acids: CASSFPGELFF.

The V call is TRBV5-1, the J call TRBJ2-6; D call uncertain. The V and J ends lost 0 bases and 2 bases respectively, with 9 bases between them. The germline gives CDR1 SGHRS, CDR2 YFSETQ. This CDR3 spans 16 amino acids. The CDR3, as DNA: TGCGCCAGCAGCTTGGACGCACTTACTGGGGCCAACGTCCTGACTTTC. Amino acids: CASSLDALTGANVLTF.

CDR3 in amino acids: CASSYQGQGYGYTF. The DNA for the CDR3 is TGTGCCAGCAGTTATCAGGGGCAGGGGTATGGCTACACCTTC. The chain uses TRBV6-5 and TRBJ1-2, with a tentative D call TRBD1 (6 bases). The CDR3 spans 14 residues. The ends were cut back, 3 bases at V and 5 bases at J, with 13 bases in the middle. CDR1 MNHEY and CDR2 SVGAGI come from the germline V gene.

This chain joins TRBV15 and TRBJ2-7, with a weak D call TRBD2 (7 bases). This CDR3 contains 14 residues. From germline, CDR1 is LNHNV and CDR2 YYDKDF (reference sequence). Trimming left V 6 bases short and J 4 bases short, with 16 bases between. The CDR3 spells CATSWGGYGYEQYF. The CDR3 coding sequence is TGTGCCACCAGTTGGGGGGGCTATGGGTACGAGCAGTACTTC.

The rearrangement links TRBV28 to TRBJ2-7; D possibly corresponds to TRBD1 (6 bases). The V end was cut by 3 bases, the J end by 7 bases, with 13 bases between. Per germline, CDR1 MDHEN and CDR2 SYDVKM. The CDR3 totals 13 residues. The CDR3 DNA sequence: TGTGCCAGCAGTTTGTGGACAGCCCCGGAGCAGTACTTC. Translation gives CASSLWTAPEQYF.

The V gene is TRBV28, the J gene TRBJ2-7; 14 bases align to TRBD2. CDR3 length equals 15 residues. V dropped 5 bases and J dropped 3; count of bases not matched to a gene: 3. Germline loops: CDR1 MDHEN, CDR2 SYDVKM. CDR3 region: CASSLGTSGSYEQYF. The CDR3, as DNA: TGTGCCAGCAGTCTGGGGACTAGCGGGAGCTACGAGCAGTACTTC.